Listed here are 30 T cell receptor beta chains from one sample, sequenced in a study of CD8+ T cells in alopecia areata. As for treatment: oral pan-JAK inhibitor, 5-10 mg twice daily. Sequencing relied on a cDNA template that was reverse transcribed from extracted RNA. Profiled with immunoSEQ multiplex PCR; TCRdb holds only in-frame clones, not every one. Here the sample spans around 300,000 clones, 60% being singletons. This sample comprised CD4+ T cells sorted from blood, obtained around week 54, from a patient treated with tofacitinib. Receptors were obtained from a human donor with alopecia areata.

The chain couples TRBV19 to TRBJ1-2; D might be TRBD1 (6 bases). Germline V gene lookup returns CDR1 LNHDA and CDR2 SQIVND (reference sequence). The CDR3 extends over 12 amino acids. The CDR3 region is CGSSRGTSAYTF. The CDR3 region has the DNA TGTGGATCAAGTCGGGGGACATCAGCCTACACCTTC. Drawing the rest from reference TRBV19 and TRBJ1-2, the complete variable domain is DGGITQSPKYLFRKEGQNVTLSCEQNLNHDAMYWYRQDPGQGLRLIYYSQIVNDFQKGDIAEGYSVSREKKESFPLTVTSAQKNPTAFYLCGSSRGTSAYTFGSGTRLTVV.

The chain couples TRBV29-1 to TRBJ2-5; 7 bases agree with TRBD1. The CDR3 is 12 amino acids. Trimming at V came to 6 bases and at J to 4 bases, leaving 5 bases not matched to a gene. Germline V gene sequence: CDR1 SQVTM, CDR2 ANQGSEA. The CDR3 nucleotides are TGCAGCGTAATAGGGGGCGGAGAGACCCAGTACTTC. This translates into CSVIGGGETQYF.

The chain is built from TRBV7-6 and TRBJ2-7, with a possible D match to TRBD2 (5 bases). V was shortened by 0 bases and J by 5 bases, with 11 bases between the two germline ends. Germline V gene sequence: CDR1 SGHVS, CDR2 FNYEAQ. This CDR3 is 14 amino acids long. In DNA, the CDR3 is TGTGCCAGCAGCTTAGCCACTGGACTCCACGAGCAGTACTTC. Protein sequence: CASSLATGLHEQYF.

This clone was seen more than once but under ten times. The chain uses TRBV10-3 and TRBJ2-1, with a weak D call TRBD1 (7 bases). The germline gives CDR1 ENHRY, CDR2 SYGVKD. The CDR3 totals 13 residues. The germline V and J ends were trimmed by 4 bases and 7 bases, with 11 bases remaining between them. This chain's CDR3 is CAISAQGGNEQFF. Here the CDR3 DNA reads TGTGCCATCAGTGCTCAGGGGGGAAATGAGCAGTTCTTC.

This sequence joins TRBV4-1 and TRBJ2-3; no clear D gene. The V gene's germline CDR1 is MGHRA and CDR2 YSYEKL. The CDR3 consists of 12 residues. V was pared by 4 bases and J by 6 bases, with 8 bases between. CDR3 loop: CASSRTEDTQYF. CDR3 nucleotide sequence: TGCGCCAGCAGCCGAACGGAGGATACGCAGTATTTT.

This clone was counted between two and nine times. This chain links TRBV5-4 with TRBJ2-7; D not resolved. Between the trimmed V and J ends, which lost 0 bases and 5 bases, there was a span of 15 bases. CDR1 is SGHNT and CDR2 is YYREEE in the germline V gene (reference sequence). The CDR3 sequence is 15 residues long. CDR3 nucleotide sequence: TGTGCCAGCAGCTTGGCCGGGCAGTACTCGCACGAGCAGTACTTC. It yields the protein CASSLAGQYSHEQYF.

The chain uses TRBV29-1 and TRBJ1-1; a possible D gene is TRBD1 (5 bases). V was cut by 4 bases and J by 5 bases, with 14 bases left in between. The germline V gene encodes CDR1 SQVTM and CDR2 ANQGSEA. This CDR3 is built from 13 residues. Here the CDR3 reads CSVGQGQGTEAFF. CDR3 sequence (DNA): TGCAGCGTTGGGCAGGGCCAAGGGACTGAAGCTTTCTTT.

The chain uses TRBV9 and TRBJ2-2; TRBD1 agrees at 10 bases. Trimming at V came to 4 bases and at J to 5 bases, leaving 8 bases not matched to a gene. Germline lookup yields CDR1 SGDLS and CDR2 YYNGEE. This CDR3 has 16 amino acids. CDR3 amino acids: CASSPRSGQGTGELFF. As DNA, the CDR3 is TGTGCCAGCAGCCCTCGCTCGGGACAGGGGACCGGGGAGCTGTTTTTT.

This clone was detected a few times. The chain has TRBV5-1 and TRBJ2-1, with D perhaps matching TRBD1 or TRBD2 (5 bases each). The germline gives CDR1 SGHRS, CDR2 YFSETQ. V was trimmed by 0 bases and J by 0 bases, leaving 7 bases between them. The CDR3 length is 15 residues. Here the CDR3 DNA reads TGCGCCAGCAGCTTGGATGGGGGCTCCTACAATGAGCAGTTCTTC. This sequence encodes CASSLDGGSYNEQFF. Full variable domain (missing parts from reference TRBV5-1 and TRBJ2-1): KAGVTQTPRYLIKTRGQQVTLSCSPISGHRSVSWYQQTPGQGLQFLFEYFSETQRNKGNFPGRFSGRQFSNSRSEMNVSTLELGDSALYLCASSLDGGSYNEQFFGPGTRLTVL.

The chain links TRBV2 to TRBJ2-5; TRBD1 might be the D (5 bases). V gave up 7 bases and J gave up 0 bases, with 12 bases separating them. Germline CDR1 and CDR2: SNHLY and FYNNEI. The CDR3 length is 14 residues. In DNA, the CDR3 is TGTGCCAGCATGACAGCTGTTTACCAAGAGACCCAGTACTTC. Translated, it gives CASMTAVYQETQYF.

With respect to this clone: Distinct nucleotide sequences in the sample also encode this CDR3. The chain is built from TRBV29-1 and TRBJ1-4, with a weak D call TRBD1 (5 bases). CDR1 and CDR2 from the germline V gene are SQVTM and ANQGSEA. V lost 6 bases to trimming and J lost 1 base, with 6 bases between them. The CDR3 runs to 12 residues. The CDR3 DNA reads as TGCAGCGTGGGGGGAACTAATGAAAAACTGTTTTTT. It specifies CSVGGTNEKLFF.

This chain links TRBV25-1 with TRBJ2-5; TRBD1 agrees at 10 bases. Germline V CDR1 and CDR2: MGHDK, SYGVNS. The CDR3 spans 15 residues. The V segment lost 6 bases and the J segment 2 bases; nucleotides outside the gene matches: 6. The chain's CDR3 is CASSRDRGRQETQYF. Here the CDR3 DNA reads TGTGCCAGCAGCCGGGACAGGGGTCGACAAGAGACCCAGTACTTC. The entire variable domain, with the rest obtained from reference TRBV25-1 and TRBJ2-5, is as follows: EADIYQTPRYLVIGTGKKITLECSQTMGHDKMYWYQQDPGMELHLIHYSYGVNSTEKGDLSSESTVSRIRTEHFPLTLESARPSHTSQYLCASSRDRGRQETQYFGPGTRLLVL.

The gene calls are TRBV5-1 and TRBJ2-5, with a weak D call TRBD2 (6 bases). V lost 4 bases, J lost 2 bases, and 12 bases lay in between. In germline, CDR1 is SGHRS, CDR2 YFSETQ. The CDR3 contains 14 residues. CDR3 protein: CASSRGNGQETQYF. The CDR3 region has the DNA TGCGCCAGCAGCCGGGGGAACGGGCAAGAGACCCAGTACTTC.

The chain recombines TRBV5-1 with TRBJ2-4; D possibly uses TRBD1 or TRBD2 (5 bases each). CDR1 and CDR2 from the germline V gene are SGHRS and YFSETQ. CDR3 size: 14 residues. Trimming shortened V by 4 bases and J by 1 base, and 9 bases separated the two germline ends. In DNA, the CDR3 is TGCGCCAGCAGCCCCGGGGCGGCCAAAAACATTCAGTACTTC. Its protein is CASSPGAAKNIQYF.

This chain connects TRBV25-1 to TRBJ1-6; TRBD1 might be the D (6 bases). The CDR3 consists of 13 residues. Trimming removed 4 bases at V and 13 bases at J, with 14 bases between. Per the germline V gene, CDR1 is MGHDK and CDR2 is SYGVNS. The CDR3 DNA reads as TGTGCCAGCAGTGCTCTACAGGGTGAGCCCCTCCACTTT. Encoded protein: CASSALQGEPLHF.

This rearrangement joins TRBV5-1 to TRBJ1-1, with 9 bases fitting TRBD1. The V gene end was trimmed by 4 bases and the J gene end by 5 bases; junction bases not matched to a gene: 6. The CDR3 loop spans 14 amino acids. Germline V lookup: CDR1 SGHRS, CDR2 YFSETQ. CDR3 in DNA: TGCGCCAGCAGCCAGGGGACAGGGCATACTGAAGCTTTCTTT. Translated, it gives CASSQGTGHTEAFF.

The chain employs TRBV29-1 and TRBJ1-2; no definite D call. Trimming removed 7 bases at V and 6 bases at J, with 12 bases between. The CDR3 runs 11 residues. Germline loops: CDR1 SQVTM, CDR2 ANQGSEA. In DNA, the CDR3 is TGCAGCGGGATTTGGGCCGATGGCTACACCTTC. This encodes CSGIWADGYTF.

V gene TRBV29-1 combines with J gene TRBJ1-3; 9 nucleotides line up with TRBD1. J gave up 1 base and V 5 bases, and 3 bases lay outside the gene matches. The CDR3 sequence is 14 residues long. CDR1 is SQVTM and CDR2 is ANQGSEA in the germline V gene. CDR3 nucleotide sequence: TGCAGCGTTTCCGGGACAGGGTCTGGAAACACCATATATTTT. Translation gives CSVSGTGSGNTIYF.

The chain uses TRBV6-6 and TRBJ1-4, with a weak D call TRBD1 (6 bases). CDR3 length equals 15 residues. Germline lookup yields CDR1 MNHNY and CDR2 SVGAGI (reference sequence). Trimming left V 6 bases short and J 4 bases short, with 15 bases between. The CDR3 nucleotides read TGTGCCAGCAGCCCTTACGACAGGATTAATGAAAAACTGTTTTTT. It is translated as CASSPYDRINEKLFF.

The chain couples TRBV30 to TRBJ2-7; D unclear. CDR1 GTSNPN and CDR2 SVGIG come from the germline V gene (reference sequence). The CDR3 has 15 residues. Trimming shortened V by 1 base and J by 0 bases, and 13 bases separated the two germline ends. The DNA for the CDR3 is TGTGCCTGGAGTGACAACAGCAAGTTCTCCTACGAGCAGTACTTC. Translation gives CAWSDNSKFSYEQYF.

This clone was observed a handful of times. V is TRBV27 and J is TRBJ1-2; 7 nucleotides match TRBD1. CDR1 MNHEY and CDR2 SMNVEV come from the germline V gene (reference sequence). The CDR3 length is 14 residues. V was pared by 5 bases and J by 7 bases, with 10 bases of the junction left unmatched. CDR3 nucleotides: TGTGCCAGCAGTATGAGGGACAGCTCAGGTGGCTACACCTTC. This translates into CASSMRDSSGGYTF.

The chain combines TRBV29-1 with TRBJ1-3; maybe TRBD1 (6 bases). The V end lost 3 bases, the J end lost 1 base, and 10 bases lay between the germline ends. CDR1 and CDR2 from the germline V gene are SQVTM and ANQGSEA. The length of the CDR3 is 14 residues. CDR3 protein: CSVELQGSGNTIYF. The CDR3 region has the DNA TGCAGCGTTGAGCTCCAGGGGTCTGGAAACACCATATATTTT.

This clone was seen a few times. The rearrangement uses TRBV27 and TRBJ2-7; TRBD1 matches 9 bases. The CDR3 is 15 amino acids. V trimming: 2 bases; J trimming: 1 base; junction bases outside the gene matches: 3. In germline, CDR1 is MNHEY, CDR2 SMNVEV (reference sequence). The CDR3 nucleotides are TGTGCCAGCAGTTTACGGGGACAGGGTTCCTACGAGCAGTACTTC. This sequence encodes CASSLRGQGSYEQYF.

The chain is built from TRBV25-1 and TRBJ1-2; 7 bases are shared with TRBD1. V was pared by 3 bases and J by 0 bases, with 7 bases of the junction left unmatched. The length of the CDR3 is 16 residues. CDR1 MGHDK and CDR2 SYGVNS come from the germline V gene. CDR3 loop: CASSDRGTASNYGYTF. The CDR3 region has the DNA TGTGCCAGCAGTGACCGGGGGACAGCCTCTAACTATGGCTACACCTTC.

This clone came up a few times. The chain links TRBV29-1 to TRBJ2-1; TRBD1 matches 7 bases. CDR3 length equals 14 residues. Germline CDR1 is SQVTM and CDR2 is ANQGSEA. V was clipped by 4 bases and J by 2 bases; unmatched bases: 5. In DNA, the CDR3 is TGCAGCGTTGTTGGGGACAGCCCCTACAATGAGCAGTTCTTC. Translation gives CSVVGDSPYNEQFF.

This chain joins TRBV4-3 and TRBJ2-1; 11 nucleotides line up with TRBD2. Trimming took 1 base from V and 4 from J; bases not matched to a gene: 6. The CDR3 has 17 amino acids. Germline loops: CDR1 LGHNA, CDR2 YSLEER. The CDR3, as DNA: TGCGCCAGCAGCCAAGGTATCGGACTAGCGGGTTACAATGAGCAGTTCTTC. This sequence encodes CASSQGIGLAGYNEQFF.

This chain connects TRBV10-3 to TRBJ2-7; perhaps TRBD1 as D (5 bases). The CDR3 has 14 residues. The V and J ends lost 0 bases and 5 bases respectively, with 11 bases between them. Germline CDR1 is ENHRY and CDR2 is SYGVKD. CDR3 amino acids: CAISESETDHEQYF. The CDR3 DNA reads TGTGCCATCAGTGAGTCCGAGACAGACCACGAGCAGTACTTC.

V is TRBV30 and J is TRBJ1-2; D gene ambiguous. The CDR3 runs to 14 residues. Germline V CDR1 and CDR2: GTSNPN, SVGIG (reference sequence). V was trimmed by 4 bases and J by 8 bases, leaving 20 bases between them. CDR3 bases: TGTGCCTGGATTCCGACAACGACGGCGGTGGGCTACACCTTC. Its translation: CAWIPTTTAVGYTF.

This clone was counted at least ten times. This chain joins TRBV21-1 and TRBJ1-2. TRBV21-1 constitutes a pseudogene. This CDR3 has 15 amino acids. This CDR3 is CASSKDSGRVYGYTF. CDR3 nucleotides: TGTGCCAGCAGCAAAGATAGTGGACGAGTCTATGGCTACACCTTC.

The chain joins TRBV10-3 to TRBJ1-2; D unresolved. Germline CDR1 and CDR2: ENHRY and SYGVKD. This CDR3 spans 12 amino acids. V lost 5 bases and J lost 4, with 8 bases in between. The DNA for the CDR3 is TGTGCCATCAGTCAGGATGCCTATGGCTACACCTTC. It translates to CAISQDAYGYTF.